This T cell receptor beta chain comes out of a study of regulatory T cells in long-lasting Graves disease. Whole-study results and caveats: Relative to new patients (966), persistent patients exhibited greater sharing of public clonotypes (about 3,000). Less diverse TCR repertoires were seen in persistent Graves' patients than in newly diagnosed ones. Not thyroid tissue but only peripheral blood was studied.

HTBI primers from iRepertoire and Arm-PCR of CDR3 regions yielded the TCR beta libraries. One entry per CDR3 protein results from TCRdb running MiXCR on the multiplex PCR reads. The table includes roughly 400,000 distinct CDR3 sequences, 21% detected once. This clonotype was observed at least ten times. Its specificity is not known. Time point described: persistent/refractory GD, antithyroid drugs over 5 years with positive TRAb. Scientists built the TCR library using RNA that was extracted from PBMCs. The material was peripheral blood mononuclear cells (PBMCs), obtained when the disease was refractory, from a patient treated with antithyroid drugs. The receptor was isolated from a female donor with Graves disease.

CDR3 region: CASSWTSGSYEQYF. The DNA for the CDR3 is TGTGCCAGCAGTTGGACTAGCGGGAGTTACGAGCAGTACTTC. This chain joins TRBV27 and TRBJ2-7, with 13 nucleotides matching TRBD2. Germline CDR1 reads MNHEY; CDR2 reads SMNVEV (reference sequence). This CDR3 region has 14 residues. Trimming removed 4 bases from V and 4 bases from J; junction bases left unmatched: 1.